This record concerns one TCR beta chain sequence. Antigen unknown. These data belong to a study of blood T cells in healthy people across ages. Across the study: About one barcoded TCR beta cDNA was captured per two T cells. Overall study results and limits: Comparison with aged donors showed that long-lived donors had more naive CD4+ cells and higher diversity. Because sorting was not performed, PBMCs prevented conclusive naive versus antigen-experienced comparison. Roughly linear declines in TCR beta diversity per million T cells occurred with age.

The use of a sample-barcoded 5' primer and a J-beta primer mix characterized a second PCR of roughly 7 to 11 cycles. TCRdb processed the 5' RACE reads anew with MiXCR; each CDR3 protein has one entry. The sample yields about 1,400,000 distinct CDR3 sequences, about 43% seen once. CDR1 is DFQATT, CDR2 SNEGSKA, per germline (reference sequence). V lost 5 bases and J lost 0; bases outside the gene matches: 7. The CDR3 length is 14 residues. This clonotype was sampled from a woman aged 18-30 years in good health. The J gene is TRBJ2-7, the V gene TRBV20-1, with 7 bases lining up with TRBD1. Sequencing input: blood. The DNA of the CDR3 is TGCAGTGCTTGGGACAGCCTGAGCTCCTACGAGCAGTACTTC. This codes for CSAWDSLSSYEQYF.